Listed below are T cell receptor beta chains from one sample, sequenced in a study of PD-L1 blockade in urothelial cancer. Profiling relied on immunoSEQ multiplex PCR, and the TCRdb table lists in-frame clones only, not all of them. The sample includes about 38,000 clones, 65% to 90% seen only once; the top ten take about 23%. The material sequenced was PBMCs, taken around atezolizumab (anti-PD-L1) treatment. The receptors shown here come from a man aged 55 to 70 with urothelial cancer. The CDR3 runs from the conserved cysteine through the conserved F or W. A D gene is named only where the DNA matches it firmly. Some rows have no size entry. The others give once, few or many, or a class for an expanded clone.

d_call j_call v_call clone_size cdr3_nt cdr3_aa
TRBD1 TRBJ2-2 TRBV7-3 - TGTGCCAGCAGACCGGGACAGGGGGCTTTCGGGGAGCTGTTTTTT CASRPGQGAFGELFF
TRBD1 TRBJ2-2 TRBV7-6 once TGTGCCAGCAGAACAGGGGCAAAGGGGACCGGGGAGCTGTTTTTT CASRTGAKGTGELFF
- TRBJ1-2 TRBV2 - TGTGCCAGCAGTGGGCAGGGGATTTCAAGAGTCTATGGCTACACCTTC CASSGQGISRVYGYTF
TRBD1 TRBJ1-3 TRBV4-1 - TGCGCCAGCAGCCGGGTGGCGGACAGGGAAAATGGAAACACCATATATTTT CASSRVADRENGNTIYF
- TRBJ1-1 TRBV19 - TGTGCCAGTAAGGCGGAGGGCAGGATGAACACTGAAGCTTTCTTT CASKAEGRMNTEAFF
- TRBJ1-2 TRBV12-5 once TGTGCTAGTGGTTTGGCCGCTGGACAGTACGGGAACTATGGCTACACCTTC CASGLAAGQYGNYGYTF
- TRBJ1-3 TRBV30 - TGTGCCTGGAGGGGCCAGGGAGGTGGAAACACCATATATTTT CAWRGQGGGNTIYF
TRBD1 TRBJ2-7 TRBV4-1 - TGCGCCAGCAGCCAAGGACCCTTTAGCAGGGGGCCGGACTACGAGCAGTACTTC CASSQGPFSRGPDYEQYF
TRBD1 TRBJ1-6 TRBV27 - TGTGCCAGCAGTATGGGACAGGGGCCCTCACCCCTCCACTTT CASSMGQGPSPLHF
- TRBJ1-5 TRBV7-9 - TGTGCCAGCAGCTCCGAGGGCAGGGGTAACAATCAGCCCCAGCATTTT CASSSEGRGNNQPQHF
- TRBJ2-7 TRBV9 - TGTGCCAGCAGCGTCGCAGCGGTGGCCTCCTACGAGCAGTACTTC CASSVAAVASYEQYF
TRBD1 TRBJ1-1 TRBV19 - TGTGCCAGTAGTATAGGACAGGGCGCTGAAGCTTTCTTT CASSIGQGAEAFF
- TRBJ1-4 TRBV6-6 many TGTGGCTCACAGGGTGGTGAAAAACTGTTTTTT CGSQGGEKLFF
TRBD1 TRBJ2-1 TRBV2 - TGTGCCAGCAGTCCCACAGGGGGCAGGGACAATGAGCAGTTCTTC CASSPTGGRDNEQFF
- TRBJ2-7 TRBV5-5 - TGTGCCAGCAGCTTGGTCGGCAGGTCCTACGAGCAGTACTTC CASSLVGRSYEQYF
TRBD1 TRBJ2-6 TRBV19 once TGTGCCAGTAGTGTATACCCTCTCCCGGCCAGGGGGCCAGGGGTCCTGACTTTC CASSVYPLPARGPGVLTF
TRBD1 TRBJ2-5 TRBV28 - TGTGCCAGCAGTCGACAGGGGGCCCCAGAGACCCAGTACTTC CASSRQGAPETQYF
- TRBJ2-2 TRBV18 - TGTGCCAGCTCACCCCCCAGGCACACCGGGGAGCTGTTTTTT CASSPPRHTGELFF
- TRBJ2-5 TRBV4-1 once TGCGCCAGCAGCCAAGTACACAGCTCGCAAGAGACCCAGTACTTC CASSQVHSSQETQYF
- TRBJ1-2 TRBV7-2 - TGTGCCAGCAGCTCCCCCATAGGGAGTAGAGGCTACACCTTC CASSSPIGSRGYTF
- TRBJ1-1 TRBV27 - TGTGCCAGCAGTCCTCGGCAGGGTTTAGGGTCTGAAGCTTTCTTT CASSPRQGLGSEAFF
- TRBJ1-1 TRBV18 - TGTGCCAGCTCACAACGGGGTCTAACTGAAGCTTTCTTT CASSQRGLTEAFF
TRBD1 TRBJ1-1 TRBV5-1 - TGCGCCAGCAGCTCGCTACGGACAGGGGGGTCCCCGAACACTGAAGCTTTCTTT CASSSLRTGGSPNTEAFF
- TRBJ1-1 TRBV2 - TGTGCCAGCAACATACAAACGAACACTGAAGCTTTCTTT CASNIQTNTEAFF
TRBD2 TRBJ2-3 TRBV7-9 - TGTGCCAGCACCAAACTAGCGGGAGCCGCAGATACGCAGTATTTT CASTKLAGAADTQYF
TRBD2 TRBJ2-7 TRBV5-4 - TGTGCCAGCAGCTTGGATCCGGGACTATCGGGCGGAGAGCAGTACTTC CASSLDPGLSGGEQYF
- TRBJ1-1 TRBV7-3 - TGTGCCAGCAGCTCCGGGGGGCAGAACACTGAAGCTTTCTTT CASSSGGQNTEAFF
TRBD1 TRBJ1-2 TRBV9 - TGTGCCAGCAGCCAATCGCCCGGGACAGGGGGCGGCTATGGCTACACCTTC CASSQSPGTGGGYGYTF
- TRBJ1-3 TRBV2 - TGTGCCAGCAGTGACCAGGGTATGGGAGGAAACACCATATATTTT CASSDQGMGGNTIYF
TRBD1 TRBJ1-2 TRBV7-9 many TGTGCCAGCAGCTTGGGCTTACAGGGGCTGAGCTATGGCTACACCTTC CASSLGLQGLSYGYTF
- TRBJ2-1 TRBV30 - TGTGCCTGGAGTCTAGGGAGCGCGTGGGATGAGCAGTTCTTC CAWSLGSAWDEQFF
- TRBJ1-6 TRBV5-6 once TGTGCCAGCAGCTTGCATCCCCAGGGCGACTCACCCCTCCACTTT CASSLHPQGDSPLHF
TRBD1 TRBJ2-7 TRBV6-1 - TGTGCCAGCAGGATGGACAGGGTGCTCTACGAGCAGTACTTC CASRMDRVLYEQYF
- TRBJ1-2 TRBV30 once TGTGCCTGGAGTGTAGTGGCAGGTGTTAGTAGTGGCTACACCTTC CAWSVVAGVSSGYTF
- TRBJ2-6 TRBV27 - TGTGCCAGCAGTTTCAGGATAACTCTTGGGGCCAACGTCCTGACTTTC CASSFRITLGANVLTF
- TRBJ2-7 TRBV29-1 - TGCAGCGTAGGGAGCTACGAGCAGTACTTC CSVGSYEQYF
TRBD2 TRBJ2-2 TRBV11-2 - TGTGCCAGCAGCCTGACTAGCAACCCCATCACCGGGGAGCTGTTTTTT CASSLTSNPITGELFF
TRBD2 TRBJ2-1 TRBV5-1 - TGCGCCAGCAGGAGGAGGACTAGCGGGGGGGAAAGACTGCCCTACAATGAGCAGTTCTTC CASRRRTSGGERLPYNEQFF
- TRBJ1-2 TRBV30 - TGTGCCTGGACCACAGGACCCCCTGGCTACACCTTC CAWTTGPPGYTF
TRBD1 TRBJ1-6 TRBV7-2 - TGTGCCAGCAGCCTAGGGGGCAGGTTGGATTCACCCCTCCACTTT CASSLGGRLDSPLHF
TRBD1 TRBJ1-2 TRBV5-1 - TGCGCCAGCAGCTTGGATGGGACAGGGAATTTGCCCAGCTTC CASSLDGTGNLPSF
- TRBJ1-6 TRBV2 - TGTGCCAGCAGAGGGGCCCAGAATTCACCCCTCCACTTT CASRGAQNSPLHF
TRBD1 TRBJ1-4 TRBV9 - TGTGCCAGCAGCGTAGCGGGACAGGGTACGGAAAAACTGTTTTTT CASSVAGQGTEKLFF
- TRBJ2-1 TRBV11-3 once TGTGCCAGCAGCCCTAATTCACCCCTCTCGGGTGAGCAGTTCTTC CASSPNSPLSGEQFF
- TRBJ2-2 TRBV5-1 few TGCGCCACCACTAGAGACGTAGGCGGGGAGCTGTTTTTT CATTRDVGGELFF
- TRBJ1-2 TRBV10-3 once TGTGCCATCAGTGAGCGGGGGGGATCGACCAACTATGGCTACACCTTC CAISERGGSTNYGYTF
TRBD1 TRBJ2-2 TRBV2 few TGTGCCAGCACCCGGGACAGCGGGGAGCTGTTTTTT CASTRDSGELFF
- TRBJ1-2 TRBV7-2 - TGTGCCAGCAGCCCCCGGACAGCCTATGGCTACACCTTC CASSPRTAYGYTF
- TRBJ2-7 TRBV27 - TGTGCCAGCAGTTTTTCTCCAGATCGGGAGAAGTACTTC CASSFSPDREKYF
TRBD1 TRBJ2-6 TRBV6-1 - TGTGCCAGCGGGACAGGGAGCTCTGGGGCCAACGTCCTGACTTTC CASGTGSSGANVLTF